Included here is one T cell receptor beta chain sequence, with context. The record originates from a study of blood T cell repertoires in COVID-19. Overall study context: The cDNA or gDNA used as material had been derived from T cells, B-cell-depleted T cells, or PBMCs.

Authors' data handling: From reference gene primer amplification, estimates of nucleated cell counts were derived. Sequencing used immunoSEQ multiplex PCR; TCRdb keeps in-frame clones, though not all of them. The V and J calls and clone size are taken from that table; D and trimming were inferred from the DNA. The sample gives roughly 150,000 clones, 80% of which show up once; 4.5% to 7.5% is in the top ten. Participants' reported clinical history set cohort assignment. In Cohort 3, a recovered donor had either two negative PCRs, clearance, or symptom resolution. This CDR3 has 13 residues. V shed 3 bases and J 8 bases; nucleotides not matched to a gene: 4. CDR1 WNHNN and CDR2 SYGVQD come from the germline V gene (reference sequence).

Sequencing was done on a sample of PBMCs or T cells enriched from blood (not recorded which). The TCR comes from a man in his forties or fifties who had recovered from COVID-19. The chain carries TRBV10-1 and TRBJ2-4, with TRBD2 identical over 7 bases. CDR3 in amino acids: CASSEAGLDIQYF. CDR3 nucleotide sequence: TGCGCCAGCAGTGAAGCGGGGTTAGACATTCAGTACTTC.